Listed below are T cell receptor beta chains from one sample, sequenced in a study of blood T cell repertoires in COVID-19. Libraries were prepared by immunoSEQ multiplex PCR; TCRdb keeps only in-frame clonotypes and omits some of them. The top ten clones hold approximately 5.5% of a sample with roughly 240,000 clones, approximately 85% of them seen once. The sequenced sample consisted of peripheral blood. The receptors stem from an elderly woman with COVID-19, enrolled during active disease. CDR3s include the opening cysteine and the closing phenylalanine or tryptophan. Each record gives: D gene, V gene, J gene, CDR3 protein. The D gene is left open where the match is weak.

TRBD1	TRBV5-6	TRBJ2-5	CASSPDRAETQYF
NA	TRBV28	TRBJ2-5	CASSLGGGKIETQYF
TRBD2	TRBV7-3	TRBJ2-1	CASRASGGNEQFF
NA	TRBV24-1	TRBJ2-7	CATSTGFGEQYF
NA	TRBV29-1	TRBJ1-2	CSTGTDYGYTF
NA	TRBV29-1	TRBJ1-1	CSVLYTGIANTEAFF
NA	TRBV2	TRBJ1-1	CASSVTEGTGAEAFF
TRBD1	TRBV18	TRBJ2-3	CASSRQGASTDTQYF
NA	TRBV2	TRBJ2-1	CASNRENEQFF
TRBD2	TRBV4-1	TRBJ2-1	CASSQTSGGAFNEQFF
NA	TRBV10-2	TRBJ1-2	CASRESGDYGYTF
TRBD1	TRBV2	TRBJ2-4	CASLKGTGGLRAKNIQYF
NA	TRBV28	TRBJ2-7	CASRLEGGTYEQYF